What follows are 20 T cell receptor beta chains derived from one specimen sequenced in a study of beta chain features in type 1 diabetes. Sequencing targeted expressed TCRB transcripts, as all isolated RNA had been reverse transcribed. Assay: immunoSEQ multiplex PCR; the TCRdb copy retains only in-frame clones and omits some. The sample has a few hundred thousand clones; about 10% are singletons. Sequenced material: naive CD4+ T cells from blood. These TCRs come from a woman aged 25 to 39 in good health.

The V and J genes are TRBV30 and TRBJ2-7; 10 bases are a match to TRBD1. This CDR3 spans 14 amino acids. Germline V gene sequence: CDR1 GTSNPN, CDR2 SVGIG (reference sequence). V gave up 3 bases and J gave up 5 bases; unmatched junction bases: 7. CDR3 DNA sequence: TGTGCCTGGAGCCCGGACAGGGGGTCCCACGAGCAGTACTTC. This gives the protein CAWSPDRGSHEQYF.

This clone was recorded a few times. The chain employs TRBV5-1 and TRBJ2-7, with 7 bases identical to TRBD1. V was clipped by 3 bases and J by 0 bases; unmatched bases: 9. This CDR3 is 16 amino acids long. Germline V CDR1 and CDR2: SGHRS, YFSETQ. CDR3: CASSYYRGRSSYEQYF. The DNA of the CDR3 is TGCGCCAGCAGCTACTACAGGGGCCGGAGCTCCTACGAGCAGTACTTC.

The rearrangement links TRBV9 to TRBJ2-5; no definite D call. Germline CDR1 and CDR2: SGDLS and YYNGEE. Trimming shortened V by 3 bases and J by 4 bases, and 19 bases separated the two germline ends. CDR3 size: 16 residues. The DNA for the CDR3 is TGTGCCAGCAGCGAGTCCGGGTCAACGAGTGGAGAGACCCAGTACTTC. Translated: CASSESGSTSGETQYF.

The chain uses TRBV10-2 and TRBJ2-5; tentative D call: TRBD2 (6 bases). Germline CDR1 and CDR2: WSHSY and SAAADI. There are 13 residues in the CDR3. With 6 bases removed from V and 2 bases from J, the gap between germline ends came to 10 bases. DNA of the CDR3: TGCGCCAGCAGCGGTGGGAGGCAAGAGACCCAGTACTTC. It encodes CASSGGRQETQYF.

This clone came up a few times. The V and J genes are TRBV30 and TRBJ1-1; 7 nucleotides align to TRBD1. Germline assignment: CDR1 GTSNPN and CDR2 SVGIG (reference sequence). CDR3 length equals 14 residues. The trim removed 2 bases at V and 0 bases at J, leaving 3 bases unmatched. In nucleotides, the CDR3 is TGTGCCTGGAGTCGGGACAGCCTGAACACTGAAGCTTTCTTT. Its translation is CAWSRDSLNTEAFF.

The chain uses TRBV30 and TRBJ2-1, with 9 bases identical to TRBD2. V shed 2 bases and J 6 bases; nucleotides not matched to a gene: 11. Germline V gene sequence: CDR1 GTSNPN, CDR2 SVGIG (reference sequence). The CDR3 has 16 residues. CDR3 in DNA: TGTGCCTGGAGTCGAACCGGGACTAGCCGGCCCAATGAGCAGTTCTTC. The encoded protein is CAWSRTGTSRPNEQFF.

This clone showed up just a few times. The genes are TRBV2 and TRBJ2-7; TRBD2 aligns across 9 bases. Germline-derived CDR1 and CDR2 are SNHLY and FYNNEI. This CDR3 is 14 amino acids long. Germline trimming cut 7 bases from V and 5 bases from J; bases unmatched to any gene: 9. The chain's CDR3 is CASTSGTEADEQYF. The CDR3, as DNA: TGTGCCAGCACTAGCGGGACGGAAGCTGACGAGCAGTACTTC.

The table lists this clone with a few counts. J is TRBJ1-2 and V is TRBV23-1; D uncertain. TRBV23-1 carries the ORF label, with uncertain function. The V end lost 0 bases, the J end lost 4 bases, and 9 bases lay between the germline ends. CDR3 length: 14 residues. CDR3 DNA: TGCGCCAGCAGTCAATCCAAGCTCGCCTATGGCTACACCTTC. This encodes CASSQSKLAYGYTF.

The chain combines TRBV7-3 with TRBJ1-2, with D unclear. This CDR3 is 14 amino acids long. Deletions cut 5 bases from V and 7 bases from J, with 17 bases between. CDR1 and CDR2 from the germline V gene are SGHTA and FQGTGA. The DNA of the CDR3 is TGTGCCAGCAGCCTCCCCGGGTCGGTTGGTGGCTACACCTTC. It codes for CASSLPGSVGGYTF. Full variable domain (outside the CDR3, taken from reference TRBV7-3 and TRBJ1-2): GAGVSQTPSNKVTEKGKYVELRCDPISGHTALYWYRQSLGQGPEFLIYFQGTGAADDSGLPNDRFFAVRPEGSVSTLKIQRTERGDSAVYLCASSLPGSVGGYTFGSGTRLTVV.

This clone was found a few times. The chain employs TRBV23-1 and TRBJ1-1, with unresolved D. TRBV23-1 carries the ORF label, with uncertain function. Trimming shortened V by 8 bases and J by 4 bases, and 8 bases separated the two germline ends. This CDR3 spans 11 amino acids. CDR3 coding DNA: TGCGCCAGCCCTCTAACCACTGAAGCTTTCTTT. Translated: CASPLTTEAFF.

The V gene is TRBV5-1, the J gene TRBJ2-1; no definite D call. Trimming took 1 base from V and 0 from J, leaving 8 bases between them. This CDR3 spans 15 amino acids. Germline-derived CDR1 and CDR2 are SGHRS and YFSETQ. The chain's CDR3 is CASSLPSSSYNEQFF. The CDR3 DNA reads TGCGCCAGCAGCTTGCCCTCTAGCTCCTACAATGAGCAGTTCTTC.

The chain uses TRBV7-9 and TRBJ2-7; TRBD1 matches 9 bases. This CDR3 has 16 amino acids. The J segment lost 3 bases and the V segment lost 5 bases, leaving 11 bases of the junction unmatched. Germline V gene data show CDR1 as SEHNR and CDR2 as FQNEAQ (reference sequence). The CDR3 sequence is CASSGRRDRVIYEQYF. CDR3 DNA: TGTGCCAGCAGCGGACGCCGGGACAGGGTCATCTACGAGCAGTACTTC.

J is TRBJ1-4 and V is TRBV19; the match to TRBD1 covers 10 bases. The V gene end was trimmed by 5 bases and the J gene end by 0 bases; junction bases not matched to a gene: 3. Germline CDR1 reads LNHDA; CDR2 reads SQIVND (reference sequence). This CDR3 is 16 amino acids long. CDR3 sequence (DNA): TGTGCCAGTAGTTCGGGACAGGGGCCAACTAATGAAAAACTGTTTTTT. Amino acids: CASSSGQGPTNEKLFF.

This clone was seen only once. The CDR3 here is CASSLVAGLAGGYNEQFF. The DNA of the CDR3 is TGTGCCAGCAGCTTAGTAGCCGGACTAGCGGGAGGGTACAATGAGCAGTTCTTC. The chain links TRBV7-3 to TRBJ2-1, with TRBD2 matching over 15 bases. After removal of 2 bases from V and 4 bases from J, the junction contained 6 bases not matched to a gene. The CDR3 totals 18 residues. The germline gives CDR1 SGHTA, CDR2 FQGTGA.

This clone was detected only a few times. The chain recombines TRBV15 with TRBJ2-1; D remains ambiguous. Trimming pared 1 base from V and 0 bases from J, leaving 7 bases between. Looked up from germline, CDR1 is LNHNV and CDR2 is YYDKDF (reference sequence). The CDR3 covers 15 residues. The CDR3 reads CATSRGGSSYNEQFF. The CDR3, as DNA: TGTGCCACCAGCAGAGGCGGATCCTCCTACAATGAGCAGTTCTTC.

The chain combines TRBV6-5 with TRBJ2-5, with D perhaps matching TRBD2 (6 bases). Germline V gives CDR1 MNHEY, CDR2 SVGAGI. V was trimmed by 5 bases and J by 7 bases, leaving 14 bases between them. The CDR3 is made up of 13 amino acids. The chain's CDR3 is CASSAGTWRTQYF. The DNA for the CDR3 is TGTGCCAGCAGTGCCGGGACTTGGCGGACCCAGTACTTC.

About this clone: A junction end diverges from the germline sequence, so it may reflect a read error. The J gene is TRBJ2-5, the V gene TRBV28, with 10 positions matching TRBD1. This CDR3 has 13 amino acids. The V gene's germline CDR1 is MDHEN and CDR2 SYDVKM. CDR3 DNA sequence: TGTGCCAGCAGGCTAGGCTCCCGGGACAGGGGAAACTTC. Residues: CASRLGSRDRGNF.

The table lists this clone with a few counts. This chain uses TRBV5-6 with TRBJ2-2; TRBD2 is a possible D gene (5 bases). The germline gives CDR1 SGHDT, CDR2 YYEEEE. Trimming cost V 0 bases and J 0 bases, with 9 bases left between them. The CDR3 has 16 residues. The CDR3 here is CASSLGVGANTGELFF. The CDR3 nucleotides read TGTGCCAGCAGCTTGGGAGTGGGAGCGAACACCGGGGAGCTGTTTTTT.

The genes are TRBV30 and TRBJ1-4; tentative D call: TRBD1 (5 bases). From germline, CDR1 is GTSNPN and CDR2 SVGIG (reference sequence). The CDR3 covers 13 residues. V lost 3 bases, J lost 4 bases, and 9 bases lay in between. As DNA, the CDR3 is TGTGCCTGGAGCGTCGACAGTAATGAAAAACTGTTTTTT. It is translated as CAWSVDSNEKLFF. Filled out from reference TRBV30 and TRBJ1-4, the complete variable domain reads SQTIHQWPATLVQPVGSPLSLECTVEGTSNPNLYWYRQAAGRGLQLLFYSVGIGQISSEVPQNLSASRPQDRQFILSSKKLLLSDSGFYLCAWSVDSNEKLFFGSGTQLSVL.

This chain links TRBV7-9 with TRBJ1-2, with 7 bases aligning to TRBD1. V trimming: 5 bases; J trimming: 2 bases; junction bases outside the gene matches: 11. Germline V gene lookup returns CDR1 SEHNR and CDR2 FQNEAQ (reference sequence). The CDR3 sequence is 16 residues long. Written as DNA, the CDR3 is TGTGCCAGCAGCCTTATATCCGGGACAGCAAACTATGGCTACACCTTC. Translated: CASSLISGTANYGYTF.